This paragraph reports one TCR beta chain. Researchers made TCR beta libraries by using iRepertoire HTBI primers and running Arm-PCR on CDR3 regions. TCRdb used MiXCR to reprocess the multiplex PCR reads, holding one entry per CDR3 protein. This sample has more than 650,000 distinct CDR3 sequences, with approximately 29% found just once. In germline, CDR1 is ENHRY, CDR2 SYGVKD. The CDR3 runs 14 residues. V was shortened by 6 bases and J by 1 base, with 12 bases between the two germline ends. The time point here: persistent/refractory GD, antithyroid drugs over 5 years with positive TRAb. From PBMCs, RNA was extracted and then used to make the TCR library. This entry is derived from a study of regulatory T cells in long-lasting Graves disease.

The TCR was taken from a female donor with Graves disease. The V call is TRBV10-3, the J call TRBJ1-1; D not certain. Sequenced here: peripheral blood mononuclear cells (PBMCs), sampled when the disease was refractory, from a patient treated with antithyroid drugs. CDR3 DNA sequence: TGTGCCATCAGCGGGGAAGCCAAGAACACTGAAGCTTTCTTT. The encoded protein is CAISGEAKNTEAFF.